The 27 T cell receptor beta chains below all came from one sample that was sequenced in a study of blood T cell repertoires in COVID-19. Libraries were prepared by immunoSEQ multiplex PCR; TCRdb keeps only in-frame clonotypes and omits some of them. This table holds approximately 300,000 clones, roughly 88% found once. The sample comprised PBMCs or T cells enriched from blood (not recorded which). All receptors derive from a woman between 25 and 40 years old who had recovered from COVID-19.

The table lists this clone with a count of one. The chain recombines TRBV28 with TRBJ1-1, with D possibly matching TRBD1 (5 bases). Deletions cut 6 bases from V and 1 base from J, with 12 bases between. Looked up from germline, CDR1 is MDHEN and CDR2 is SYDVKM. This CDR3 is 14 amino acids long. The DNA of the CDR3 is TGTGCCAGCAGCGGACATTTCCGGAACACTGAAGCTTTCTTT. Its translation is CASSGHFRNTEAFF.

V gene TRBV2 combines with J gene TRBJ1-5; tentatively, D is TRBD1 (6 bases). V was shortened by 3 bases and J by 6 bases, with 12 bases between the two germline ends. This CDR3 comprises 14 residues. Germline assignment: CDR1 SNHLY and CDR2 FYNNEI. The CDR3 region is CASSDTGGGQPQHF. In DNA form, the CDR3 reads TGTGCCAGCAGTGATACGGGGGGCGGTCAGCCCCAGCATTTT.

The chain links TRBV11-2 to TRBJ1-1, with D possibly TRBD1 on 6 matching bases. V was pared by 5 bases and J by 3 bases, with 16 bases between. The CDR3 sequence is 15 residues long. CDR1 is SGHAT and CDR2 is FQNNGV in the germline V gene. As DNA, the CDR3 is TGTGCCAGCAGCCAAACAGGGAATCGGGACACTGAAGCTTTCTTT. Amino acid sequence: CASSQTGNRDTEAFF.

This chain joins TRBV19 and TRBJ1-5; a possible D gene is TRBD1 (5 bases). CDR1 LNHDA and CDR2 SQIVND come from the germline V gene (reference sequence). V lost 1 base to trimming and J lost 5 bases, with 12 bases between them. The CDR3 sequence is 15 residues long. CDR3 region: CASSIGQRVHQPQHF. In DNA form, the CDR3 reads TGTGCCAGTAGTATAGGACAGAGAGTGCATCAGCCCCAGCATTTT.

The genes are TRBV20-1 and TRBJ1-2; possibly TRBD1 for D (5 bases). The CDR3 sequence is 13 residues long. V lost 3 bases to trimming and J lost 5 bases, with 13 bases between them. The germline gives CDR1 DFQATT, CDR2 SNEGSKA (reference sequence). The CDR3 coding sequence is TGCAGTGCTAGTGGATCGGGGGAGTATGGCTACACCTTC. Translated: CSASGSGEYGYTF.

V usage is TRBV4-2 and J usage is TRBJ1-4; 7 positions match TRBD1. The CDR3 consists of 15 residues. The germline gives CDR1 LGHNA, CDR2 YNFKEQ. The ends lost 0 bases at V and 7 bases at J; junction bases unmatched: 5. CDR3 sequence (DNA): TGTGCCAGCAGCCAAGATTCCGGACAGGCTGAAAAACTGTTTTTT. This sequence encodes CASSQDSGQAEKLFF.

The chain uses TRBV19 and TRBJ2-1, with TRBD2 identical over 10 bases. The CDR3 consists of 16 residues. The J segment lost 1 base and the V segment lost 4 bases, leaving 4 bases of the junction unmatched. Germline-derived CDR1 and CDR2 are LNHDA and SQIVND (reference sequence). CDR3 DNA: TGTGCCAGTAGTACCCTAGCGGGAGTATCCTACAATGAGCAGTTCTTC. This translates into CASSTLAGVSYNEQFF.

This clone was picked up one time. This chain links TRBV27 with TRBJ1-5; D is undetermined. Deletions cut 6 bases from V and 7 bases from J, with 13 bases between. The CDR3 extends over 13 amino acids. Germline lookup yields CDR1 MNHEY and CDR2 SMNVEV (reference sequence). The CDR3 bases are TGTGCCAGCAGACAGACGGTTGGACAGCCCCAGCATTTT. The encoded protein is CASRQTVGQPQHF.

This chain links TRBV5-1 with TRBJ1-6; D is possibly TRBD1 (6 bases). Trimming removed 4 bases at V and 0 bases at J, with 23 bases between. Germline V gene lookup returns CDR1 SGHRS and CDR2 YFSETQ. This CDR3 is 20 amino acids long. In nucleotides, the CDR3 is TGCGCCAGCAGCAAGACAGGTCCGACCCCTCTTAGCTCCTATAATTCACCCCTCCACTTT. Amino acid sequence: CASSKTGPTPLSSYNSPLHF.

This chain links TRBV28 with TRBJ2-3; 13 bases match TRBD2. CDR1 and CDR2 from the germline V gene are MDHEN and SYDVKM. The CDR3 is 16 residues long. V lost 5 bases, J lost 3 bases, and 5 bases stayed unmatched. For the CDR3, the DNA is TGTGCCAGCAGTGTAAGGACTAGCGGGAGAACAGATACGCAGTATTTT. It encodes CASSVRTSGRTDTQYF.

CDR3 region: CASSHRQGLYGYTF. The CDR3 DNA follows: TGTGCCAGCTCGCATCGACAGGGCCTCTATGGCTACACCTTC. This rearrangement joins TRBV18 to TRBJ1-2; TRBD1 agrees at 7 bases. The germline V gene encodes CDR1 KGHSH and CDR2 LQKENI. Losses at the gene ends were 6 bases for V and 4 bases for J; bases not matched to a gene: 8. This CDR3 spans 14 amino acids. The entire variable domain, with the rest obtained from reference TRBV18 and TRBJ1-2, is as follows: NAGVMQNPRHLVRRRGQEARLRCSPMKGHSHVYWYRQLPEEGLKFMVYLQKENIIDESGMPKERFSAEFPKEGPSILRIQQVVRGDSAAYFCASSHRQGLYGYTFGSGTRLTVV.

This sequence joins TRBV20-1 and TRBJ2-1; perhaps TRBD1 as D (5 bases). CDR3 length equals 11 residues. Germline-derived CDR1 and CDR2 are DFQATT and SNEGSKA (reference sequence). Trimming left V 4 bases short and J 7 bases short, with 8 bases between. The CDR3 here is CSAKRGNEQFF. As DNA, the CDR3 is TGCAGTGCTAAAAGGGGTAATGAGCAGTTCTTC.

The V and J genes are TRBV28 and TRBJ1-2, with 7 bases fitting TRBD1. The V gene's germline CDR1 is MDHEN and CDR2 SYDVKM. The CDR3 is made up of 13 amino acids. V trimming: 6 bases; J trimming: 3 bases; junction bases outside the gene matches: 4. CDR3 residues: CASSLQGDYGYTF. CDR3 sequence (DNA): TGTGCCAGCAGCTTGCAGGGGGACTATGGCTACACCTTC.

The chain couples TRBV5-4 to TRBJ2-4, with 9 bases lining up with TRBD1. Trimming removed 2 bases from V and 1 base from J; junction bases left unmatched: 4. CDR3 size: 16 residues. The germline V gene has CDR1 SGHNT and CDR2 YYREEE (reference sequence). The CDR3 region has the DNA TGTGCCAGCAGCTTAACAGGGGGCGACGCCAAAAACATTCAGTACTTC. This codes for CASSLTGGDAKNIQYF.

V usage is TRBV5-1 and J usage is TRBJ2-3; a weak D match, TRBD1 (5 bases). CDR1 is SGHRS, CDR2 YFSETQ, per germline. The CDR3 sequence is 15 residues long. V lost 0 bases and J lost 3, with 11 bases in between. CDR3: CASSLEGRVTDTQYF. DNA for the CDR3: TGCGCCAGCAGCTTGGAGGGCAGGGTGACAGATACGCAGTATTTT. Looking up the rest from reference TRBV5-1 and TRBJ2-3 gives the full variable domain: KAGVTQTPRYLIKTRGQQVTLSCSPISGHRSVSWYQQTPGQGLQFLFEYFSETQRNKGNFPGRFSGRQFSNSRSEMNVSTLELGDSALYLCASSLEGRVTDTQYFGPGTRLTVL.

The chain links TRBV29-1 to TRBJ2-5, with 7 bases fitting TRBD1. The CDR3 consists of 13 residues. Germline loops: CDR1 SQVTM, CDR2 ANQGSEA. Trimming at V came to 7 bases and at J to 4 bases, leaving 9 bases not matched to a gene. This CDR3 is CSGQTGSGETQYF. CDR3 DNA: TGCAGCGGCCAGACAGGGTCAGGAGAGACCCAGTACTTC.

This sequence joins TRBV27 and TRBJ1-4, with 7 bases that match TRBD1. This CDR3 has 20 amino acids. The germline CDR1 and CDR2 sequences are MNHEY and SMNVEV (reference sequence). The V and J ends lost 5 bases and 2 bases, in that order; junction bases with no gene match: 20. CDR3 region: CASSIRGQYGGVYTNEKLFF. Here the CDR3 DNA reads TGTGCCAGCAGTATCAGGGGACAGTATGGGGGCGTATATACTAATGAAAAACTGTTTTTT.

The rearrangement uses TRBV9 and TRBJ2-5, with D perhaps TRBD2 (7 bases). Trimming stripped 2 bases from V and 1 base from J, with 12 bases between. This CDR3 spans 15 amino acids. In germline, CDR1 is SGDLS, CDR2 YYNGEE. The CDR3 bases are TGTGCCAGCAGCGTTAGGGGGGGCACCCAAGAGACCCAGTACTTC. This encodes CASSVRGGTQETQYF. Variable domain in full (rest from reference TRBV9 and TRBJ2-5): DSGVTQTPKHLITATGQRVTLRCSPRSGDLSVYWYQQSLDQGLQFLIQYYNGEERAKGNILERFSAQQFPDLHSELNLSSLELGDSALYFCASSVRGGTQETQYFGPGTRLLVL.

V is TRBV27 and J is TRBJ2-3; 8 bases map to TRBD1. The junction had 3 bases not matched to a gene; V was cut back by 3 bases and J by 4 bases. This CDR3 has 14 residues. The germline V gene has CDR1 MNHEY and CDR2 SMNVEV (reference sequence). CDR3 amino acids: CASSLRDRSDTQYF. CDR3 coding DNA: TGTGCCAGCAGTTTGAGGGACAGGTCAGATACGCAGTATTTT.

Only a few counts were recorded for this clone. The chain employs TRBV5-4 and TRBJ1-2; 7 nucleotides match TRBD1. CDR3 size: 15 residues. Trimming cost V 4 bases and J 1 base; bases outside gene matches: 7. CDR1 is SGHNT and CDR2 is YYREEE in the germline V gene (reference sequence). The CDR3 sequence: CASSPDRTLNYGYTF. CDR3 coding DNA: TGTGCCAGCAGCCCGGACAGGACTCTTAACTATGGCTACACCTTC.

This chain joins TRBV28 and TRBJ2-5; the match to TRBD2 covers 8 bases. The CDR3 extends over 15 amino acids. The trim removed 5 bases at V and 3 bases at J, leaving 8 bases unmatched. Germline V gene sequence: CDR1 MDHEN, CDR2 SYDVKM. CDR3 nucleotide sequence: TGTGCCAGCAGTCCGGGGGGGGGAGTAAAAGAGACCCAGTACTTC. Its protein is CASSPGGGVKETQYF. Full variable domain (missing parts from reference TRBV28 and TRBJ2-5): DVKVTQSSRYLVKRTGEKVFLECVQDMDHENMFWYRQDPGLGLRLIYFSYDVKMKEKGDIPEGYSVSREKKERFSLILESASTNQTSMYLCASSPGGGVKETQYFGPGTRLLVL.

The chain employs TRBV4-1 and TRBJ2-1; maybe TRBD2 (6 bases). Trimming stripped 4 bases from V and 5 bases from J, with 18 bases between. The CDR3 spans 16 residues. CDR1 MGHRA and CDR2 YSYEKL come from the germline V gene. The CDR3 DNA sequence: TGCGCCAGCAGCCCGAGGGCGGGGACGTGGGACAATGAGCAGTTCTTC. Translation gives CASSPRAGTWDNEQFF.

This chain joins TRBV7-9 and TRBJ1-4; D ambiguous. This CDR3 is built from 15 residues. Germline CDR1 SEHNR, CDR2 FQNEAQ (reference sequence). Trimming stripped 1 base from V and 5 bases from J, with 11 bases between. CDR3 protein: CASSLDRLQNEKLFF. CDR3 coding DNA: TGTGCCAGCAGCTTAGATCGATTGCAGAATGAAAAACTGTTTTTT. Filled out from reference TRBV7-9 and TRBJ1-4, the complete variable domain reads DTGVSQNPRHKITKRGQNVTFRCDPISEHNRLYWYRQTLGQGPEFLTYFQNEAQLEKSRLLSDRFSAERPKGSFSTLEIQRTEQGDSAMYLCASSLDRLQNEKLFFGSGTQLSVL.

This chain joins TRBV9 and TRBJ2-3, with D unclear. CDR1 SGDLS and CDR2 YYNGEE come from the germline V gene. V was trimmed by 0 bases and J by 0 bases, leaving 5 bases between them. The CDR3 is 14 amino acids. CDR3 in DNA: TGTGCCAGCAGCGTAGAGCCTAGCACAGATACGCAGTATTTT. Its translation: CASSVEPSTDTQYF.

The rearrangement links TRBV7-9 to TRBJ2-1, with D perhaps TRBD1 (6 bases). V shed 1 base and J shed 0 bases, with 16 bases lying between them. This CDR3 region has 18 residues. The germline gives CDR1 SEHNR, CDR2 FQNEAQ (reference sequence). DNA for the CDR3: TGTGCCAGCAGCTTAGGAGCCCTTCAGGGGAGCTCCTACAATGAGCAGTTCTTC. It specifies CASSLGALQGSSYNEQFF.

This chain joins TRBV3-1 (or the pseudogene TRBV3-2) and TRBJ2-2; no firm D call. The CDR3 runs 15 residues. Trimming removed 4 bases from V and 4 bases from J, with 13 bases in between. Germline CDR1 LGHDT, CDR2 YNNKEL (reference sequence). DNA for the CDR3: TGTGCCAGCAGCCCTACTACCTTTTTCACCGGGGAGCTGTTTTTT. Protein: CASSPTTFFTGELFF.

The V and J genes are TRBV7-3 and TRBJ2-1, with TRBD2 matching 10 bases. The J segment lost 5 bases and the V segment lost 1 base, leaving 17 bases of the junction unmatched. The CDR3 contains 20 residues. Germline CDR1 reads SGHTA; CDR2 reads FQGTGA. The CDR3 nucleotides read TGTGCCAGCAGCTTAATGGCCCCCTTCGGAAGCGGGAGGGGTCACAATGAGCAGTTCTTC. Translated: CASSLMAPFGSGRGHNEQFF.